The rows below give T cell receptor beta chains drawn from one sample of a study of T-cell memory formation after mild COVID-19. One entry per CDR3 protein, called by TCRdb with MiXCR from the 5' RACE reads. The sample includes approximately 50,000 distinct CDR3 sequences, over 9% of them seen just once. The sequencing sample was made of PBMCs or a T cell subset sorted from them (not recorded which). These receptors were collected from an adult woman who had mild COVID-19 (a few samples of this study predate the infection). Cell type and time point are not known. CDR3s include the opening cysteine and the closing phenylalanine or tryptophan.

V: TRBV6-1; J: TRBJ2-3; CDR3: CASEGGGGSDTQYF
V: TRBV25-1; J: TRBJ1-2; CDR3: CASSEWTGGTSYTF
V: TRBV25-1; J: TRBJ1-1; CDR3: CASRRTAGNTEAFF
V: TRBV20-1; J: TRBJ2-1; CDR3: CSARDIPRVAGYNEQFF
V: TRBV4-1; J: TRBJ2-3; CDR3: CASSRRSPEHADTQYF
V: TRBV9; J: TRBJ1-1; CDR3: CASSEGPRGGMNTEAFF
V: TRBV29-1; J: TRBJ2-2; CDR3: CSARRGQGVGTGELFF
V: TRBV3-1; J: TRBJ1-2; CDR3: CASSQDPQGGYGYTF
V: TRBV7-2; J: TRBJ1-2; CDR3: CASSPGLGNYGYTF
V: TRBV3-1; J: TRBJ2-2; CDR3: CASSQGHTVSGELFF
V: TRBV6-5; J: TRBJ1-2; CDR3: CASSRPGQGNGYTF
V: TRBV12-3/TRBV12-4; J: TRBJ1-4; CDR3: CASSFYRDGKLFF
V: TRBV7-3; J: TRBJ2-1; CDR3: CASSRTDEAYNEQFF
V: TRBV5-1; J: TRBJ2-5; CDR3: CASSFQRGGGETQYF
V: TRBV3-2; J: TRBJ2-5; CDR3: CASSRRGQGAQETQYF
V: TRBV5-6; J: TRBJ2-7; CDR3: CASSLGWGTSIYEQYF